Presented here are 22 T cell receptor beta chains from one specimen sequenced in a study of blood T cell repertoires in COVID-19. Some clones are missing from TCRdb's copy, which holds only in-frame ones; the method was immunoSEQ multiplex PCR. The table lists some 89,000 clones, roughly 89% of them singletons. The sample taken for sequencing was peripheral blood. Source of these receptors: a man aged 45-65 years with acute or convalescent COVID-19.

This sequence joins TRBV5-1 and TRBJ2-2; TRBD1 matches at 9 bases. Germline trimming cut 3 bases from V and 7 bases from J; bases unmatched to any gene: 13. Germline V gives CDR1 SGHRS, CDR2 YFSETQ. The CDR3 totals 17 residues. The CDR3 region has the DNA TGCGCCAGCAGCTGGGATCATCCGGGACAGGGAGACGGGGAGCTGTTTTTT. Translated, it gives CASSWDHPGQGDGELFF.

This chain's CDR3 is CASSRDSNQPQHF. The DNA for the CDR3 is TGTGCCAGCAGTCGGGATAGCAATCAGCCCCAGCATTTT. The chain has TRBV6-5 and TRBJ1-5; no firm D call. V lost 5 bases and J 0 bases, leaving 5 bases between the germline ends. CDR1 and CDR2 from the germline V gene are MNHEY and SVGAGI. CDR3 size: 13 residues.

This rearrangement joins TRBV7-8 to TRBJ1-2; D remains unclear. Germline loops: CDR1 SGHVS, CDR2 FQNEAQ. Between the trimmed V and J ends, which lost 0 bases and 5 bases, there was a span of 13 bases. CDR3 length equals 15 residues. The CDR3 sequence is CASSLAAAGDYGYTF. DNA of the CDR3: TGTGCCAGCAGCTTAGCGGCGGCGGGTGATTATGGCTACACCTTC.

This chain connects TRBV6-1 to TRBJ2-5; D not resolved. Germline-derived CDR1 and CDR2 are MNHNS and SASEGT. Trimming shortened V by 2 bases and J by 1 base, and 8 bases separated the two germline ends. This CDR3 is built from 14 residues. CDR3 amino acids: CASSETSVQETQYF. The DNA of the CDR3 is TGTGCCAGCAGTGAAACGTCGGTCCAAGAGACCCAGTACTTC.

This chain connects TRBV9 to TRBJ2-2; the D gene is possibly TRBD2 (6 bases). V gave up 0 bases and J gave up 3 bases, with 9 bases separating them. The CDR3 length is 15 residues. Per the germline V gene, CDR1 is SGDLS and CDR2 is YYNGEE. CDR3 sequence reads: CASSVAEGYTGELFF. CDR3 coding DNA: TGTGCCAGCAGCGTAGCGGAGGGGTACACCGGGGAGCTGTTTTTT.

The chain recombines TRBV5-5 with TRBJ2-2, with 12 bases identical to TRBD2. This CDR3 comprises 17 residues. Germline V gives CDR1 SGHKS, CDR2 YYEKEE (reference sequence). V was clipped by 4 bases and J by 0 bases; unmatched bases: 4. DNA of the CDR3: TGTGCCAGCAGCAAGGGACTAGCGGGTTCGAACACCGGGGAGCTGTTTTTT. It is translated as CASSKGLAGSNTGELFF.

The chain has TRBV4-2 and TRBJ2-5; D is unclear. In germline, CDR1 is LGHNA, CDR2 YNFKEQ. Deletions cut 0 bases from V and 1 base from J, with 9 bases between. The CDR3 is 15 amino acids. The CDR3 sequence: CASSQEGRPQETQYF. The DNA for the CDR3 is TGTGCCAGCAGCCAAGAAGGCAGGCCCCAAGAGACCCAGTACTTC.

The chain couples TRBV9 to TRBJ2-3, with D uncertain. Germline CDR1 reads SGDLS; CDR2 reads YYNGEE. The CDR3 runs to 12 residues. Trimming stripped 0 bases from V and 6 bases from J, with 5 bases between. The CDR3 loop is CASSVDLDTQYF. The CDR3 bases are TGTGCCAGCAGCGTAGACTTGGATACGCAGTATTTT.

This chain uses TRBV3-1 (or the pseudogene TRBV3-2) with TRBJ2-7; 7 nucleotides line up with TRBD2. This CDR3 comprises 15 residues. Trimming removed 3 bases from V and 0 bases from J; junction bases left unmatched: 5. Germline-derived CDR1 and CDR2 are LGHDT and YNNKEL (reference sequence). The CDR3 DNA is TGTGCCAGCAGCCATGGACTAGAGGGCTCCTACGAGCAGTACTTC. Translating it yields CASSHGLEGSYEQYF.

In DNA form, the CDR3 reads TGTGCCAGCAGCCCCGGACTTCTGAAGACAGATACGCAGTATTTT. This sequence encodes CASSPGLLKTDTQYF. This chain joins TRBV9 and TRBJ2-3; D is possibly TRBD2 (5 bases). In germline, CDR1 is SGDLS, CDR2 YYNGEE. The CDR3 has 15 amino acids. V was clipped by 4 bases and J by 3 bases, with 15 bases between them.

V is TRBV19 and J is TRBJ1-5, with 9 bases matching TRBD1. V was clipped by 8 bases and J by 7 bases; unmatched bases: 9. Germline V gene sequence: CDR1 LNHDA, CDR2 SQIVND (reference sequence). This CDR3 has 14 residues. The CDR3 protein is CASCPGTGNQPQHF. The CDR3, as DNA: TGTGCCAGTTGCCCCGGGACAGGGAACCAGCCCCAGCATTTT.

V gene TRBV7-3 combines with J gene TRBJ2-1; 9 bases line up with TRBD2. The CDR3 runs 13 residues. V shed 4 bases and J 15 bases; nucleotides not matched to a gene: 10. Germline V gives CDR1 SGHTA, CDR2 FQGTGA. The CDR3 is CASSSRAGTSPFF. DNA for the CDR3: TGTGCCAGCAGCTCCAGGGCCGGGACTAGCCCGTTCTTC.

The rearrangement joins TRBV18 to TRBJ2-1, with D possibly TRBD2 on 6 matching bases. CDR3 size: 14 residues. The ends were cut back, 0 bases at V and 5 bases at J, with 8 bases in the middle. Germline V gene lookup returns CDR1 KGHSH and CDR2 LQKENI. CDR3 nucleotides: TGTGCCAGCTCACCACCGGAGGGTGACAATGAGCAGTTCTTC. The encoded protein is CASSPPEGDNEQFF.

CDR3 loop: CASSMDSTSGNTIYF. The CDR3, as DNA: TGTGCCAGCAGTATGGACAGTACCAGTGGAAACACCATATATTTT. J is TRBJ1-3 and V is TRBV27, with D possibly matching TRBD1 (6 bases). The CDR3 runs to 15 residues. Trimming removed 5 bases from V and 3 bases from J, with 14 bases in between. CDR1 is MNHEY, CDR2 SMNVEV, per germline (reference sequence).

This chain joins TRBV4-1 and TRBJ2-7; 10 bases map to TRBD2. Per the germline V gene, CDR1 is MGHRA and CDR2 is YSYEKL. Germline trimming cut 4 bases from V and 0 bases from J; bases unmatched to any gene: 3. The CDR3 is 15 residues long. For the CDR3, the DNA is TGCGCCAGCAGCCTCCGGACTAGCGGCTCCTACGAGCAGTACGTC. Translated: CASSLRTSGSYEQYV.

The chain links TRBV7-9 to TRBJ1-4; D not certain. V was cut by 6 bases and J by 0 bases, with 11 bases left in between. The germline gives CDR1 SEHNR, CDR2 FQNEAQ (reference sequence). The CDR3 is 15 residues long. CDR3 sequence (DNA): TGTGCCAGCAGTCCCGGCGGGACAACTAATGAAAAACTGTTTTTT. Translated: CASSPGGTTNEKLFF.

This chain's CDR3 is CASSVGGGNSPLHF. The CDR3 nucleotides read TGTGCCAGCAGCGTAGGAGGTGGGAATTCACCCCTCCACTTT. The chain employs TRBV9 and TRBJ1-6, with D unresolved. V was cut by 0 bases and J by 7 bases, with 8 bases left in between. The CDR3 has 14 residues. Per the germline V gene, CDR1 is SGDLS and CDR2 is YYNGEE.

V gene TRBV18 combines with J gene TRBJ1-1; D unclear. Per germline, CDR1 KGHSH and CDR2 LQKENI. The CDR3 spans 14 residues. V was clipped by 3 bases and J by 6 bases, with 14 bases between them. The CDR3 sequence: CASSPPEGWPEAFF. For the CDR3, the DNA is TGTGCCAGCTCACCCCCAGAGGGTTGGCCTGAAGCTTTCTTT.

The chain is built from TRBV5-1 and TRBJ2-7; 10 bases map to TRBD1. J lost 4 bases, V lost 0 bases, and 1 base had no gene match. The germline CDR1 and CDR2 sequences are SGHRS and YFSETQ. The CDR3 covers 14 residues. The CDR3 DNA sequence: TGCGCCAGCAGCTTGGGGGACAGGGGATACGAGCAGTACTTC. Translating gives CASSLGDRGYEQYF.

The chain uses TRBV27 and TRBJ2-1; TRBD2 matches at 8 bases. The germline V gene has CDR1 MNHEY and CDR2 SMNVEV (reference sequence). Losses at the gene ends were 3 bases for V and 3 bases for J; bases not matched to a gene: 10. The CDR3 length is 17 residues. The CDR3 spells CASSFVRSAGGYNEQFF. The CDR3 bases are TGTGCCAGCAGTTTCGTTAGGTCGGCGGGAGGCTACAATGAGCAGTTCTTC.

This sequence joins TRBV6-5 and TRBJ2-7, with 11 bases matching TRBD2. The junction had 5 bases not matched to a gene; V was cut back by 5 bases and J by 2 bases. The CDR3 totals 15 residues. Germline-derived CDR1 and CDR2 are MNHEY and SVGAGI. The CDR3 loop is CASSLSSGRAYEQYF. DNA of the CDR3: TGTGCCAGCAGTCTGAGTAGCGGGAGGGCCTACGAGCAGTACTTC.

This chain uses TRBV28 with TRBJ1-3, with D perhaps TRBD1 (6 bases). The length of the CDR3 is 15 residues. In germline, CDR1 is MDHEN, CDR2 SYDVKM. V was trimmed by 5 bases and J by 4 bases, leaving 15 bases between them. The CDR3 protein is CASSAPGTTGNTIYF. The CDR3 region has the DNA TGTGCCAGCAGTGCTCCCGGGACAACCGGAAACACCATATATTTT. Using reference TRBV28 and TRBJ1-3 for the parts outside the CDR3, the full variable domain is DVKVTQSSRYLVKRTGEKVFLECVQDMDHENMFWYRQDPGLGLRLIYFSYDVKMKEKGDIPEGYSVSREKKERFSLILESASTNQTSMYLCASSAPGTTGNTIYFGEGSWLTVV.